What follows are 9 T cell receptor beta chains derived from one specimen sequenced in a study of chronic HIV infection and antiretroviral therapy. TCRdb passed the 5' RACE reads through MiXCR, listing each CDR3 protein once. This sample has approximately 30,000 distinct CDR3 sequences; 7% to 10% occur once, and the top ten carry more than 2%. Sequencing was carried out using peripheral blood. These receptors were obtained from an adult who had HIV and had not received antiretroviral therapy, or was an uninfected healthy control (not recorded which).

The chain recombines TRBV29-1 with TRBJ1-1; D perhaps matches TRBD1 (6 bases). The germline V and J ends were trimmed by 7 bases and 8 bases, with 11 bases remaining between them. The length of the CDR3 is 10 residues. Germline CDR1 and CDR2: SQVTM and ANQGSEA. The CDR3 sequence: CSAGTGEAFF. CDR3 DNA sequence: TGCAGCGCCGGCACAGGGGAAGCTTTCTTT.

The chain recombines TRBV4-1 with TRBJ2-7, with a weak D call TRBD2 (6 bases). V lost 2 bases, J lost 2 bases, and 13 bases lay in between. In germline, CDR1 is MGHRA, CDR2 YSYEKL. CDR3 length: 15 amino acids. The CDR3 is CASSQRVGGTYEQYF. The CDR3 coding sequence is TGCGCCAGCAGCCAAAGGGTGGGCGGGACCTACGAGCAGTACTTC.

This chain joins TRBV12-5 and TRBJ1-5; 7 nucleotides match TRBD1. The V gene end was trimmed by 7 bases and the J gene end by 10 bases; junction bases not matched to a gene: 7. CDR1 and CDR2 (germline): LGHNT, FRNRAP. The CDR3 covers 12 residues. The CDR3 region is CASAGDRAPQHF. CDR3 nucleotide sequence: TGTGCTAGTGCCGGAGACAGGGCTCCCCAGCATTTT.

This clonotype was found a few times. V usage is TRBV20-1 and J usage is TRBJ2-3; D is possibly TRBD1 or TRBD2 (5 bases each). The V and J ends lost 5 bases and 1 base respectively, with 13 bases between them. CDR1 and CDR2 (germline): DFQATT, SNEGSKA (reference sequence). CDR3 length: 14 amino acids. The CDR3 protein is CSAHRDLGTDTQYF. In DNA form, the CDR3 reads TGCAGTGCTCACCGGGACCTAGGCACAGATACGCAGTATTTT.

This clonotype was recorded at least ten times. The chain joins TRBV7-8 to TRBJ2-3, with TRBD2 identical over 16 bases. Losses at the gene ends were 5 bases for V and 7 bases for J; bases not matched to a gene: 9. Germline values: CDR1 SGHVS, CDR2 FQNEAQ. This CDR3 comprises 17 residues. The CDR3 DNA reads as TGTGCCAGCAGCCCGTGGGGACTAGCGGGGGGGCCTAATACGCAGTATTTT. Translation gives CASSPWGLAGGPNTQYF.

This clonotype was seen a few times. This rearrangement joins TRBV12-3 or TRBV12-4 to TRBJ1-2; D gene uncertain. The CDR3 runs to 13 residues. Trimming stripped 4 bases from V and 4 bases from J, with 10 bases between. CDR3 protein: CASSYNTLYGYTF. As DNA, the CDR3 is TGTGCCAGCAGTTACAACACCCTCTATGGCTACACCTTC.

This clonotype was picked up a small number of times. The chain employs TRBV2 and TRBJ1-2; 7 nucleotides agree with TRBD1. Germline V gene data show CDR1 as SNHLY and CDR2 as FYNNEI. There are 12 residues in the CDR3. The trim removed 3 bases at V and 8 bases at J, leaving 3 bases unmatched. CDR3 loop: CASSDTGVGYTF. As DNA, the CDR3 is TGTGCCAGCAGTGACACAGGGGTAGGCTACACCTTC.

This clonotype was seen at least ten times. V usage is TRBV27 and J usage is TRBJ2-1, with D possibly TRBD2 on 7 matching bases. The germline V gene has CDR1 MNHEY and CDR2 SMNVEV (reference sequence). The CDR3 extends over 12 amino acids. The V end was cut by 5 bases, the J end by 11 bases, with 13 bases between. CDR3 DNA sequence: TGTGCCAGCAGTATAAAGGGGGGGCAGCAGTTCTTC. Translation gives CASSIKGGQQFF.

This clonotype occurred a few times. This sequence joins TRBV5-4 and TRBJ2-3; TRBD2 might be the D (6 bases). Trimming stripped 0 bases from V and 0 bases from J, with 8 bases between. CDR1 is SGHNT, CDR2 YYREEE, per germline (reference sequence). CDR3 length: 15 amino acids. Written as DNA, the CDR3 is TGTGCCAGCAGCTTGGGAGGGACTAGCACAGATACGCAGTATTTT. As protein: CASSLGGTSTDTQYF.